These 18 T cell receptor beta chains share one sample of origin, sequenced in a study of T cells after yellow fever vaccination. Using its own MiXCR run on the 5' RACE reads, TCRdb lists one record per CDR3 protein. Of a few hundred thousand distinct CDR3 sequences in the sample, approximately 4% were seen once. The sample was PBMCs, taken 5 days after the yellow fever booster vaccination. The source of these receptors is a man between 18 and 29 years old who received the YFV17D yellow fever vaccine.

The V gene is TRBV7-6, the J gene TRBJ2-5; 7 bases are a match to TRBD1. The junction had 4 bases not matched to a gene; V was cut back by 1 base and J by 2 bases. Germline V gene data show CDR1 as SGHVS and CDR2 as FNYEAQ. The CDR3 is made up of 15 amino acids. DNA for the CDR3: TGTGCCAGCAGCTTAGGGGTGGACAGGCAAGAGACCCAGTACTTC. Protein product: CASSLGVDRQETQYF. The full variable domain, with the rest looked up from reference TRBV7-6 and TRBJ2-5, is GAGVSQSPRYKVTKRGQDVALRCDPISGHVSLYWYRQALGQGPEFLTYFNYEAQQDKSGLPNDRFSAERPEGSISTLTIQRTEQRDSAMYRCASSLGVDRQETQYFGPGTRLLVL.

This clonotype was detected many times. The rearrangement joins TRBV5-1 to TRBJ1-1; D perhaps matches TRBD1 (6 bases). V lost 4 bases and J lost 1, with 11 bases in between. The germline V gene encodes CDR1 SGHRS and CDR2 YFSETQ. The CDR3 runs to 14 residues. CDR3 in DNA: TGCGCCAGCAGCCAACAGGGCAGGAACACTGAAGCTTTCTTT. Translating it yields CASSQQGRNTEAFF.

The chain carries TRBV6-2 or TRBV6-3 and TRBJ1-1; a possible D gene is TRBD1 (5 bases). V was cut by 6 bases and J by 1 base, with 15 bases left in between. The CDR3 length is 15 residues. From germline, CDR1 is MNHEY and CDR2 SVGEGT. The CDR3 DNA reads as TGTGCCAGCAGCCGATCGGGACGGGCGAACACTGAAGCTTTCTTT. It is translated as CASSRSGRANTEAFF.

This clonotype was seen ten or more times. The V and J genes are TRBV4-1 and TRBJ2-7, with TRBD2 matching 8 bases. Per the germline V gene, CDR1 is MGHRA and CDR2 is YSYEKL. V lost 4 bases, J lost 4 bases, and 12 bases stayed unmatched. This CDR3 comprises 16 residues. The DNA of the CDR3 is TGCGCCAGCAGCCCACCCGGGAGGGGGGGCCTATACGAGCAGTACTTC. Amino acid sequence: CASSPPGRGGLYEQYF.

There are a few counts of this clonotype. The chain links TRBV7-2 to TRBJ2-5; the D gene is possibly TRBD1 (5 bases). The CDR3 runs to 15 residues. The V end lost 1 base, the J end lost 1 base, and 10 bases lay between the germline ends. Looked up from germline, CDR1 is SGHTA and CDR2 is FQGNSA. The CDR3 sequence: CASSLVARAQETQYF. The CDR3 DNA is TGTGCCAGCAGCTTAGTCGCCAGGGCCCAAGAGACCCAGTACTTC.

This clonotype turned up a few times. The chain has TRBV7-2 and TRBJ2-1; D possibly matches TRBD1 or TRBD2 (5 bases each). CDR1 and CDR2 (germline): SGHTA, FQGNSA. Trimming cost V 0 bases and J 9 bases, with 15 bases left between them. This CDR3 comprises 15 residues. For the CDR3, the DNA is TGTGCCAGCAGCTTAGCGCTAGTAGGGACCGGTGAGCAGTTCTTC. Its translation: CASSLALVGTGEQFF.

This clonotype showed up just a few times. The chain has TRBV4-3 and TRBJ2-5; no reliable D call. V gave up 0 bases and J gave up 5 bases, with 7 bases separating them. The CDR3 has 13 amino acids. Looked up from germline, CDR1 is LGHNA and CDR2 is YSLEER. CDR3 residues: CASSQEGTETQYF. The CDR3 region has the DNA TGCGCCAGCAGCCAAGAAGGTACCGAGACCCAGTACTTC.

This clonotype came up a few times. This rearrangement joins TRBV20-1 to TRBJ2-7; 10 bases map to TRBD1. Germline V gene sequence: CDR1 DFQATT, CDR2 SNEGSKA (reference sequence). Germline trimming cut 6 bases from V and 2 bases from J; bases unmatched to any gene: 1. This CDR3 contains 12 residues. CDR3 bases: TGCAGTGCGGACAGGGGGGCCTACGAGCAGTACTTC. This translates into CSADRGAYEQYF.

This clonotype was seen only a few times. The chain combines TRBV29-1 with TRBJ1-3; 9 positions match TRBD1. This CDR3 spans 15 amino acids. Germline V lookup: CDR1 SQVTM, CDR2 ANQGSEA. J gave up 2 bases and V 7 bases, and 9 bases lay outside the gene matches. The CDR3 sequence: CSASYRGLTGNTIYF. Here the CDR3 DNA reads TGCAGCGCCTCGTACAGGGGGCTGACTGGAAACACCATATATTTT.

This clonotype was found a few times. V gene TRBV5-1 combines with J gene TRBJ1-4; D is undetermined. The V and J ends lost 1 base and 3 bases respectively, with 13 bases between them. The germline gives CDR1 SGHRS, CDR2 YFSETQ. This CDR3 is built from 16 residues. DNA of the CDR3: TGCGCCAGCAGCTTGAGGGCCTCGGTGGCTAATGAAAAACTGTTTTTT. This gives the protein CASSLRASVANEKLFF.

V and J are TRBV20-1 and TRBJ2-7, with 7 bases matching TRBD1. Trimming at V came to 6 bases and at J to 4 bases, leaving 9 bases not matched to a gene. Per germline, CDR1 DFQATT and CDR2 SNEGSKA (reference sequence). This CDR3 has 13 residues. The CDR3 here is CSALDRTSYEQYV. In DNA, the CDR3 is TGCAGTGCCCTGGACAGGACAAGTTACGAGCAGTACGTC.

The chain links TRBV20-1 to TRBJ2-3, with 11 bases aligning to TRBD2. V shed 2 bases and J 5 bases; nucleotides not matched to a gene: 6. The CDR3 is made up of 15 amino acids. Germline CDR1 reads DFQATT; CDR2 reads SNEGSKA (reference sequence). CDR3: CSARKLAGVRDTQYF. CDR3 bases: TGCAGTGCTAGAAAACTAGCGGGGGTCCGAGATACGCAGTATTTT.

This clonotype was observed a few times. The chain has TRBV12-3 or TRBV12-4 and TRBJ2-1, with 9 bases aligning to TRBD2. This CDR3 has 18 residues. Trimming at V came to 7 bases and at J to 3 bases, leaving 16 bases not matched to a gene. For the CDR3, the DNA is TGTGCCAGCACCCTGGGAATTAGCGGGGGCCGCAGCTACAATGAGCAGTTCTTC. It encodes CASTLGISGGRSYNEQFF.

The rearrangement links TRBV7-2 to TRBJ2-3; TRBD2 matches 13 bases. V was clipped by 1 base and J by 0 bases; unmatched bases: 4. CDR1 is SGHTA, CDR2 FQGNSA, per germline. The CDR3 is 18 amino acids. CDR3 residues: CASSLVGTSGASTDTQYF. The CDR3 DNA reads as TGTGCCAGCAGCTTAGTTGGGACTAGCGGGGCTAGCACAGATACGCAGTATTTT.

The V and J genes are TRBV13 and TRBJ1-1; D not certain. Trimming took 0 bases from V and 1 from J, leaving 9 bases between them. This CDR3 spans 15 amino acids. Germline lookup yields CDR1 PRHDT and CDR2 FYEKMQ (reference sequence). DNA for the CDR3: TGTGCCAGCAGCTTAGGCCTGATCCCGAACACTGAAGCTTTCTTT. This codes for CASSLGLIPNTEAFF. The variable domain in full, completed from reference TRBV13 and TRBJ1-1, reads AAGVIQSPRHLIKEKRETATLKCYPIPRHDTVYWYQQGPGQDPQFLISFYEKMQSDKGSIPDRFSAQQFSDYHSELNMSSLELGDSALYFCASSLGLIPNTEAFFGQGTRLTVV.

This rearrangement joins TRBV18 to TRBJ2-3; a possible D gene is TRBD2 (5 bases). V was clipped by 6 bases and J by 0 bases, with 16 bases between them. CDR3 length: 16 amino acids. Germline-derived CDR1 and CDR2 are KGHSH and LQKENI. Written as DNA, the CDR3 is TGTGCCAGCTCGGATCGAGAGGGATCTAGCACAGATACGCAGTATTTT. Translated: CASSDREGSSTDTQYF.

Many counts were recorded for this clonotype. The CDR3 is CASSLLLGAGQPQHF. CDR3 nucleotide sequence: TGTGCCAGCAGTTTACTCCTGGGGGCAGGACAGCCCCAGCATTTT. This chain uses TRBV6-5 with TRBJ1-5; weak D call: TRBD1 (6 bases). From germline, CDR1 is MNHEY and CDR2 SVGAGI. CDR3 size: 15 residues. V lost 4 bases, J lost 7 bases, and 17 bases lay in between.

This clonotype was recorded a few times. This sequence joins TRBV7-2 and TRBJ1-5, with 8 bases that match TRBD1. Germline assignment: CDR1 SGHTA and CDR2 FQGNSA. This CDR3 is 14 amino acids long. V lost 2 bases to trimming and J lost 9 bases; unmatched junction nucleotides: 6. CDR3 amino acids: CASSLLRGQRPQHF. CDR3 nucleotides: TGTGCCAGCAGCTTACTCAGGGGGCAAAGGCCCCAGCATTTT.